The rows below give T cell receptor beta chains drawn from one sample of a study of cytomegalovirus exposure and HLA in healthy donors. Here immunoSEQ multiplex PCR was the method, and the copy in TCRdb shows in-frame clones only, minus some. The sample consists of roughly 150,000 clones, around 83% of them appearing once. The sample was PBMCs. The receptors were gathered from a woman between 18 and 29 years old in good health and CMV-seronegative. The CDR3 runs from the conserved cysteine through the conserved F or W. The D gene is left open where the match is weak. Not all rows give a size; the values are once, few, many and, for expanded clones, a class.

clone_size: once
v_call: TRBV7-2
cdr3_length: 12
j_call: TRBJ2-7
d_call: .
cdr3_aa: CASSSQGYEQYF
cdr3_nt: TGTGCCAGCAGCTCGCAGGGGTACGAGCAGTACTTC

clone_size: once
v_call: TRBV10-3
cdr3_length: 13
j_call: TRBJ1-5
d_call: .
cdr3_aa: CAIGGLGNQPQHF
cdr3_nt: TGTGCCATCGGGGGGTTGGGCAATCAGCCCCAGCATTTT

clone_size: .
v_call: TRBV4-3
cdr3_length: 14
j_call: TRBJ2-1
d_call: TRBD2
cdr3_aa: CASSSSGTRDEQFF
cdr3_nt: TGCGCCAGCAGTTCAAGCGGGACTCGGGATGAGCAGTTCTTC

clone_size: .
v_call: TRBV2
cdr3_length: 15
j_call: TRBJ2-3
d_call: .
cdr3_aa: CASSGGRGGSDTQYF
cdr3_nt: TGTGCCAGCAGTGGGGGGCGGGGAGGGTCAGATACGCAGTATTTT

clone_size: .
v_call: TRBV10-3
cdr3_length: 17
j_call: TRBJ2-7
d_call: .
cdr3_aa: CAISFSAGARRSYEQYF
cdr3_nt: TGTGCCATCAGTTTCTCGGCAGGGGCTAGGAGATCCTACGAGCAGTACTTC

clone_size: .
v_call: TRBV25-1
cdr3_length: 15
j_call: TRBJ1-3
d_call: TRBD1
cdr3_aa: CASSDPRQGSNTIYF
cdr3_nt: TGTGCCAGCAGTGACCCTCGACAGGGTAGTAACACCATATATTTT

clone_size: .
v_call: TRBV7-8
cdr3_length: 15
j_call: TRBJ2-7
d_call: .
cdr3_aa: CASSLAAGDLYEQYF
cdr3_nt: TGTGCCAGCAGCTTAGCGGCAGGGGATTTGTACGAGCAGTACTTC

clone_size: .
v_call: TRBV11-2
cdr3_length: 14
j_call: TRBJ2-5
d_call: TRBD2
cdr3_aa: CASSFSGLLETQYF
cdr3_nt: TGTGCCAGCAGTTTTAGCGGGCTGCTGGAGACCCAGTACTTC

clone_size: .
v_call: TRBV6-5
cdr3_length: 14
j_call: TRBJ2-1
d_call: .
cdr3_aa: CASSYSRVGNEQFF
cdr3_nt: TGTGCCAGCAGTTACTCTCGGGTTGGGAATGAGCAGTTCTTC

clone_size: many
v_call: TRBV27
cdr3_length: 13
j_call: TRBJ2-7
d_call: .
cdr3_aa: CASSFQGSYEQYF
cdr3_nt: TGTGCCAGCAGTTTCCAGGGTTCCTACGAGCAGTACTTC

clone_size: .
v_call: TRBV27
cdr3_length: 17
j_call: TRBJ1-4
d_call: TRBD1
cdr3_aa: CASSPLQGQGLGEKLFF
cdr3_nt: TGTGCCAGCAGTCCCCTCCAGGGACAGGGGCTCGGGGAAAAACTGTTTTTT

clone_size: .
v_call: TRBV28
cdr3_length: 15
j_call: TRBJ2-7
d_call: TRBD2
cdr3_aa: CASSLRSGGSYEQYF
cdr3_nt: TGTGCCAGCAGTTTACGGTCCGGGGGGAGCTACGAGCAGTACTTC

clone_size: .
v_call: TRBV7-3
cdr3_length: 18
j_call: TRBJ2-1
d_call: TRBD2
cdr3_aa: CASSLTAASGGTYNEQFF
cdr3_nt: TGTGCCAGCAGCTTAACGGCTGCTAGCGGGGGAACCTACAATGAGCAGTTCTTC

clone_size: .
v_call: TRBV7-2
cdr3_length: 17
j_call: TRBJ2-3
d_call: .
cdr3_aa: CASSLVVSGIGTDTQYF
cdr3_nt: TGTGCCAGCAGCTTAGTGGTGTCGGGGATTGGCACAGATACGCAGTATTTT

clone_size: many
v_call: TRBV11-3
cdr3_length: 14
j_call: TRBJ1-5
d_call: .
cdr3_aa: CASSSLRGEQPQHF
cdr3_nt: TGTGCCAGCAGCTCCCTTCGGGGAGAACAGCCCCAGCATTTT

clone_size: .
v_call: TRBV19
cdr3_length: 13
j_call: TRBJ1-2
d_call: .
cdr3_aa: CASSPRGDYGYTF
cdr3_nt: TGTGCCAGTAGTCCCAGGGGCGACTATGGCTACACCTTC

clone_size: .
v_call: TRBV4-3
cdr3_length: 16
j_call: TRBJ1-3
d_call: .
cdr3_aa: CASSQSATGAGNTIYF
cdr3_nt: TGCGCCAGCAGCCAGTCGGCGACGGGAGCGGGAAACACCATATATTTT

clone_size: .
v_call: TRBV7-2
cdr3_length: 16
j_call: TRBJ2-7
d_call: .
cdr3_aa: CASSLEVVGTTYEQYF
cdr3_nt: TGTGCCAGCAGCTTAGAAGTCGTAGGGACAACCTACGAGCAGTACTTC

clone_size: .
v_call: TRBV25-1
cdr3_length: 11
j_call: TRBJ2-7
d_call: .
cdr3_aa: CASSAGNEQYF
cdr3_nt: TGTGCCAGCAGTGCAGGGAACGAGCAGTACTTC

clone_size: .
v_call: TRBV7-2
cdr3_length: 14
j_call: TRBJ2-7
d_call: TRBD2
cdr3_aa: CASSKGLAAGEQYF
cdr3_nt: TGTGCCAGCAGTAAGGGACTAGCGGCCGGCGAGCAGTACTTC

clone_size: .
v_call: TRBV28
cdr3_length: 15
j_call: TRBJ2-1
d_call: .
cdr3_aa: CASRTRTHPGNEQFF
cdr3_nt: TGTGCCAGCAGAACTAGGACTCACCCGGGGAATGAGCAGTTCTTC

clone_size: .
v_call: TRBV5-8
cdr3_length: 17
j_call: TRBJ2-7
d_call: TRBD2
cdr3_aa: CASSFTGTSGGIYEQYF
cdr3_nt: TGTGCCAGCAGCTTTACCGGGACTAGCGGGGGCATTTACGAGCAGTACTTC

clone_size: .
v_call: TRBV19
cdr3_length: 16
j_call: TRBJ2-1
d_call: TRBD2
cdr3_aa: CASHIWGGRAYNEQFF
cdr3_nt: TGTGCCAGTCATATATGGGGCGGGAGGGCTTACAATGAGCAGTTCTTC

clone_size: .
v_call: TRBV19
cdr3_length: 14
j_call: TRBJ1-5
d_call: .
cdr3_aa: CASRRDGNNQPQHF
cdr3_nt: TGTGCCAGTAGGCGGGACGGTAACAATCAGCCCCAGCATTTT

clone_size: .
v_call: TRBV10-3
cdr3_length: 18
j_call: TRBJ2-3
d_call: TRBD2
cdr3_aa: CAISEGILAGGPTDTQYF
cdr3_nt: TGTGCCATCAGTGAGGGAATATTAGCGGGAGGTCCCACAGATACGCAGTATTTT

clone_size: .
v_call: TRBV18
cdr3_length: 15
j_call: TRBJ2-7
d_call: .
cdr3_aa: CASSPRQGFSYEQYF
cdr3_nt: TGTGCCAGCTCACCCCGTCAGGGCTTCTCCTACGAGCAGTACTTC

clone_size: .
v_call: TRBV11-2
cdr3_length: 16
j_call: TRBJ2-3
d_call: TRBD2
cdr3_aa: CASSLTLAGARYTQYF
cdr3_nt: TGTGCCAGCAGCTTAACCCTAGCGGGGGCCCGATATACGCAGTATTTT

clone_size: .
v_call: TRBV29-1
cdr3_length: 12
j_call: TRBJ1-2
d_call: .
cdr3_aa: CSVRGGFYGYTF
cdr3_nt: TGCAGCGTTCGGGGGGGTTTCTATGGCTACACCTTC

clone_size: .
v_call: TRBV10-3
cdr3_length: 15
j_call: TRBJ2-2
d_call: .
cdr3_aa: CAISEGQVDTGELFF
cdr3_nt: TGTGCCATCAGTGAGGGCCAGGTTGACACCGGGGAGCTGTTTTTT

clone_size: .
v_call: TRBV27
cdr3_length: 15
j_call: TRBJ2-7
d_call: TRBD1
cdr3_aa: CASRWTATGSWEQYF
cdr3_nt: TGTGCCAGCAGGTGGACGGCGACAGGGTCGTGGGAGCAGTACTTC

clone_size: few
v_call: TRBV5-1
cdr3_length: 14
j_call: TRBJ1-5
d_call: .
cdr3_aa: CASSSGEGSQPQHF
cdr3_nt: TGCGCCAGCAGTTCAGGGGAAGGTAGTCAGCCCCAGCATTTT

clone_size: .
v_call: TRBV11-2
cdr3_length: 13
j_call: TRBJ1-6
d_call: .
cdr3_aa: CASSADFNSPLHF
cdr3_nt: TGTGCCAGCAGCGCGGACTTTAATTCACCCCTCCACTTT

clone_size: .
v_call: TRBV10-3
cdr3_length: 15
j_call: TRBJ2-3
d_call: TRBD2
cdr3_aa: CAISERGVRTDTQYF
cdr3_nt: TGTGCCATCAGTGAGCGGGGGGTACGCACAGATACGCAGTATTTT

clone_size: few
v_call: TRBV7-8
cdr3_length: 16
j_call: TRBJ2-3
d_call: TRBD2
cdr3_aa: CASRPGGTNLVDTQYF
cdr3_nt: TGTGCCAGCAGACCGGGGGGGACGAATTTAGTAGATACGCAGTATTTT

clone_size: .
v_call: TRBV4-2
cdr3_length: 19
j_call: TRBJ2-3
d_call: TRBD2
cdr3_aa: CASSQGVGGAGESTDTQYF
cdr3_nt: TGTGCCAGCAGCCAGGGGGTGGGGGGAGCGGGAGAAAGCACAGATACGCAGTATTTT

clone_size: .
v_call: TRBV28
cdr3_length: 13
j_call: TRBJ1-6
d_call: .
cdr3_aa: CASRGRGNSPLHF
cdr3_nt: TGTGCCAGCAGGGGCAGGGGAAATTCACCCCTCCACTTT